Following are 9 T cell receptor beta chains from one sample sequenced in a study of blood T cell repertoires in COVID-19. The assay was immunoSEQ multiplex PCR, and TCRdb's table has in-frame clones only and misses some. The sample has tens of thousands of clones, over 80% seen once. The sequenced sample consisted of peripheral blood. The source is a woman older than 75 with acute or convalescent COVID-19.

The chain carries TRBV2 and TRBJ1-2, with 7 bases matching TRBD1. Germline assignment: CDR1 SNHLY and CDR2 FYNNEI. Losses at the gene ends were 5 bases for V and 12 bases for J; bases not matched to a gene: 15. The CDR3 has 14 residues. The CDR3 coding sequence is TGTGCCAGCAGTTCGGAAACAGGGACAGTGGAGAACACCTTC. It translates to CASSSETGTVENTF. Full variable domain (remainder filled in from reference TRBV2 and TRBJ1-2): EPEVTQTPSHQVTQMGQEVILRCVPISNHLYFYWYRQILGQKVEFLVSFYNNEISEKSEIFDDQFSVERPDGSNFTLKIRSTKLEDSAMYFCASSSETGTVENTFGSGTRLTVV.

The J gene is TRBJ1-1, the V gene TRBV7-9, with 7 bases matching TRBD1. V shed 5 bases and J 11 bases; nucleotides not matched to a gene: 5. The germline gives CDR1 SEHNR, CDR2 FQNEAQ (reference sequence). The CDR3 spans 11 residues. The CDR3 reads CASSDRALAFF. The CDR3 DNA sequence: TGTGCCAGCAGCGACAGGGCGCTGGCTTTCTTT.

The chain uses TRBV19 and TRBJ2-5; 8 bases are shared with TRBD2. CDR1 is LNHDA and CDR2 is SQIVND in the germline V gene (reference sequence). V lost 4 bases and J lost 4; bases outside the gene matches: 5. This CDR3 has 14 residues. Here the CDR3 DNA reads TGTGCCAGTAGTACCGGACTAGCCTCAGAGACCCAGTACTTC. This gives the protein CASSTGLASETQYF.

About this clone itself: The same CDR3 can be traced to other DNA sequences in this sample. The V call is TRBV24-1, the J call TRBJ2-5; the match to TRBD2 covers 12 bases. V was clipped by 3 bases and J by 5 bases; unmatched bases: 3. Germline CDR1 KGHDR, CDR2 SFDVKD. This CDR3 is 15 amino acids long. CDR3 nucleotide sequence: TGTGCCACCAGTGATCCTAGCGGGGGGGGTGAGACCCAGTACTTC. Protein: CATSDPSGGGETQYF.

V usage is TRBV19 and J usage is TRBJ1-2, with 9 positions matching TRBD1. This CDR3 region has 14 residues. Germline-derived CDR1 and CDR2 are LNHDA and SQIVND (reference sequence). The ends lost 4 bases at V and 2 bases at J; junction bases unmatched: 2. This chain's CDR3 is CASSKDRGNYGYTF. In DNA form, the CDR3 reads TGTGCCAGTAGTAAGGACAGGGGCAACTATGGCTACACCTTC. The full variable domain, with the rest looked up from reference TRBV19 and TRBJ1-2, is DGGITQSPKYLFRKEGQNVTLSCEQNLNHDAMYWYRQDPGQGLRLIYYSQIVNDFQKGDIAEGYSVSREKKESFPLTVTSAQKNPTAFYLCASSKDRGNYGYTFGSGTRLTVV.

The gene calls are TRBV5-1 and TRBJ1-4, with 9 bases fitting TRBD1. V lost 0 bases and J lost 0; bases outside the gene matches: 0. This CDR3 has 16 amino acids. CDR1 SGHRS and CDR2 YFSETQ come from the germline V gene. CDR3 amino acids: CASSLGQGATNEKLFF. CDR3 in DNA: TGCGCCAGCAGCTTGGGACAGGGGGCAACTAATGAAAAACTGTTTTTT.

This clone was seen only a few times. The V gene is TRBV28, the J gene TRBJ1-5; D may be TRBD1 (6 bases). The CDR3 has 14 amino acids. Trimming took off 3 bases at V and 5 bases at J, with 11 bases between the two ends. Germline CDR1 reads MDHEN; CDR2 reads SYDVKM. CDR3 nucleotide sequence: TGTGCCAGCAGTTTGTCACAGGGCTATCAGCCCCAGCATTTT. It specifies CASSLSQGYQPQHF.

The V call is TRBV30, the J call TRBJ2-1; D is ambiguous. The CDR3 extends over 14 amino acids. V gave up 2 bases and J gave up 2 bases, with 10 bases separating them. Germline V gene data show CDR1 as GTSNPN and CDR2 as SVGIG (reference sequence). The DNA for the CDR3 is TGTGCCTGGAGTATCCCTCCGGCCTACAATGAGCAGTTCTTC. This encodes CAWSIPPAYNEQFF.

V is TRBV11-2 and J is TRBJ1-2; 8 bases are shared with TRBD1. The V and J ends lost 1 base and 3 bases, in that order; junction bases with no gene match: 4. Germline V gene lookup returns CDR1 SGHAT and CDR2 FQNNGV. This CDR3 is 15 amino acids long. The CDR3 here is CASSLVQGADYGYTF. The CDR3 coding sequence is TGTGCCAGCAGCTTAGTTCAGGGGGCGGACTATGGCTACACCTTC.